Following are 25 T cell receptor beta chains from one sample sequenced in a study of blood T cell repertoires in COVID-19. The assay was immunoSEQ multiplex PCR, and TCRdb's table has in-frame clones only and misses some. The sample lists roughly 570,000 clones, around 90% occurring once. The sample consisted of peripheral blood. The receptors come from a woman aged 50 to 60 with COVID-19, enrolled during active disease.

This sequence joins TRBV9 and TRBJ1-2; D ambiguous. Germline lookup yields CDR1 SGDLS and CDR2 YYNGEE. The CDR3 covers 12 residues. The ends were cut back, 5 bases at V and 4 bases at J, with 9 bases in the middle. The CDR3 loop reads CASRATAYGYTF. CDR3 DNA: TGTGCCAGCAGGGCGACTGCCTATGGCTACACCTTC. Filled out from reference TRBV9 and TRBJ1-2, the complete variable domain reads DSGVTQTPKHLITATGQRVTLRCSPRSGDLSVYWYQQSLDQGLQFLIQYYNGEERAKGNILERFSAQQFPDLHSELNLSSLELGDSALYFCASRATAYGYTFGSGTRLTVV.

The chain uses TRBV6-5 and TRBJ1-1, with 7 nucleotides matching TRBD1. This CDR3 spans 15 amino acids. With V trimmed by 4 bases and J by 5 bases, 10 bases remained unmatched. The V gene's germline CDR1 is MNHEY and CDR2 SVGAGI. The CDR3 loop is CASSLTRQGGTEAFF. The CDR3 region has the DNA TGTGCCAGCAGTTTGACCCGACAGGGCGGTACTGAAGCTTTCTTT.

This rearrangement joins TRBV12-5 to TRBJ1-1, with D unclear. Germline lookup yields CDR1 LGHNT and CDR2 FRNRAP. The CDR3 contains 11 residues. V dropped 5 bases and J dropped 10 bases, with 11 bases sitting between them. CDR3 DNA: TGTGCTAGTGGTATAGCCCTGTCAGCTTTCTTT. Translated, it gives CASGIALSAFF. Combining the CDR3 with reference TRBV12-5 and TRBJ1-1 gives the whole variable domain DARVTQTPRHKVTEMGQEVTMRCQPILGHNTVFWYRQTMMQGLELLAYFRNRAPLDDSGMPKDRFSAEMPDATLATLKIQPSEPRDSAVYFCASGIALSAFFGQGTRLTVV.

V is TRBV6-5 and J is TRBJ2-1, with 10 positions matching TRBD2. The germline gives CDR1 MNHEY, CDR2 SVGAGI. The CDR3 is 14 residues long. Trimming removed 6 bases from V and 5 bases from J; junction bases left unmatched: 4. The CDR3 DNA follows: TGTGCCAGCAGGGGACTAGCGTCAAACAATGAGCAGTTCTTC. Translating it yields CASRGLASNNEQFF.

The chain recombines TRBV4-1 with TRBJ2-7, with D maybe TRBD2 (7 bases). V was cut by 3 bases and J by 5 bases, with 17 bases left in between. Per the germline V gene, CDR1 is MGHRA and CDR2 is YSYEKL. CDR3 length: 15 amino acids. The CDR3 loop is CASSQGWGGLNEQYF. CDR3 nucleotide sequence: TGCGCCAGCAGCCAGGGGTGGGGGGGGCTGAACGAGCAGTACTTC.

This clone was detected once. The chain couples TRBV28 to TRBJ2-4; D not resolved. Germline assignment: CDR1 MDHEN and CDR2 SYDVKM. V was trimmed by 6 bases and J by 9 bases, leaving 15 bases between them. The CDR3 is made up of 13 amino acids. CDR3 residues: CASSSPFVRIQYF. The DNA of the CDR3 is TGTGCCAGCAGCTCGCCCTTCGTGCGCATTCAGTACTTC.

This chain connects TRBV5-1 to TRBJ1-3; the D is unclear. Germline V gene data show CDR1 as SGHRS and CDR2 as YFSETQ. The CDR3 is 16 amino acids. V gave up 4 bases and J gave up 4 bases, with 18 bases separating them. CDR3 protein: CASSPDSAGSGNTIYF. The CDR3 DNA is TGCGCCAGCAGCCCGGATAGCGCAGGCTCGGGAAACACCATATATTTT.

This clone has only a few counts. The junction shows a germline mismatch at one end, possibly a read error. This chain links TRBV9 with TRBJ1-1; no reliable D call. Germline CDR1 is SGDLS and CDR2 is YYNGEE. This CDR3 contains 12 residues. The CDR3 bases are TGTGCCAGCCTTGGAGGCCAGGTGGTGGGTCTCTTT. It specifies CASLGGQVVGLF.

For the CDR3, the DNA is TGCGCCAGCAGCCGCTCGGGGACAGGGGGCGACGAGCAGTACTTC. Translating it yields CASSRSGTGGDEQYF. The chain recombines TRBV5-1 with TRBJ2-7, with 12 bases matching TRBD1. This CDR3 contains 15 residues. V shed 4 bases and J 5 bases; nucleotides not matched to a gene: 7. CDR1 and CDR2 (germline): SGHRS, YFSETQ.

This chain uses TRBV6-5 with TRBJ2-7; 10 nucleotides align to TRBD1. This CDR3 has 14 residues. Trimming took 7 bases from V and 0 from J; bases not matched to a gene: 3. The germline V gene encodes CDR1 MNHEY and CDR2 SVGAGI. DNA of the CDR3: TGTGCCAGCATCTGGGACAGGGGCTCCTACGAGCAGTACTTC. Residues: CASIWDRGSYEQYF.

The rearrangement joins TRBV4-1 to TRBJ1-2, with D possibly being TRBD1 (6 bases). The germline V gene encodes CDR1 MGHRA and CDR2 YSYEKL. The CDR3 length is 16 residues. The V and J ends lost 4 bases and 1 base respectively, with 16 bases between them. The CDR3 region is CASSPSTGNFNYGYTF. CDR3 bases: TGCGCCAGCAGCCCGTCGACAGGCAACTTTAACTATGGCTACACCTTC.

The CDR3 loop is CASSLSGANEQYF. The CDR3 coding sequence is TGTGCCAGCAGCTTATCAGGCGCGAACGAGCAGTACTTC. The chain carries TRBV7-9 and TRBJ2-7; D is ambiguous. CDR3 length equals 13 residues. The germline CDR1 and CDR2 sequences are SEHNR and FQNEAQ (reference sequence). V lost 2 bases to trimming and J lost 5 bases, with 10 bases between them.

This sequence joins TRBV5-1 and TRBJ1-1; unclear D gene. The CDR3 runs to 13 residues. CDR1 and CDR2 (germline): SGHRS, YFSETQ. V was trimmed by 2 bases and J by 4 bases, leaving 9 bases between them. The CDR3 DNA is TGCGCCAGCAGCTTCAGTTCTTCCACTGAAGCTTTCTTT. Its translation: CASSFSSSTEAFF.

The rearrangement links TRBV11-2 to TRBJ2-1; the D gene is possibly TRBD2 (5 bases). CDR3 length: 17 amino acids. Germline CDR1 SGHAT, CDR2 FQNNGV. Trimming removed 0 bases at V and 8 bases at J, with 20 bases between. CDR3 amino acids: CASSLEVTGLGVDEQFF. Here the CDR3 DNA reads TGTGCCAGCAGCTTAGAAGTTACGGGGTTGGGTGTGGATGAGCAGTTCTTC.

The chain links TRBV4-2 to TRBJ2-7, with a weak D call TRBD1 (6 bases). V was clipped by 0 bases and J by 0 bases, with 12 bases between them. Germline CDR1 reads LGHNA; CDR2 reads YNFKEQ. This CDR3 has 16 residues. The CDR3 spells CASSQDEGTPSYEQYF. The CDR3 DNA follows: TGTGCCAGCAGCCAAGACGAAGGGACACCCTCCTACGAGCAGTACTTC.

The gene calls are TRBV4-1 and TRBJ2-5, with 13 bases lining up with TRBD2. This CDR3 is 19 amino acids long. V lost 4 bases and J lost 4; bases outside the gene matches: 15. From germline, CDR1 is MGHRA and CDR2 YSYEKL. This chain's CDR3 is CASSRTSGGEESRRETQYF. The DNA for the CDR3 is TGCGCCAGCAGCCGCACTAGCGGGGGGGAAGAATCACGGAGAGAGACCCAGTACTTC.

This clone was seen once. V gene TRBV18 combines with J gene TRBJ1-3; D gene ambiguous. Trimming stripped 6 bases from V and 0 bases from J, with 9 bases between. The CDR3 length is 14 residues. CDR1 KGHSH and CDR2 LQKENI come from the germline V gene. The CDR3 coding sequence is TGTGCCAGCTCGCCCGAGAGCTCTGGAAACACCATATATTTT. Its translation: CASSPESSGNTIYF.

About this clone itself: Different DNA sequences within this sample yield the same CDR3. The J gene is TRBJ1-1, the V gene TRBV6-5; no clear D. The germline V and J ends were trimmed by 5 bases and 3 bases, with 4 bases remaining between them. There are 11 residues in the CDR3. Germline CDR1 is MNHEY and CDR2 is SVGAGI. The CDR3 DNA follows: TGTGCCAGCAGTCGGGACACTGAAGCTTTCTTT. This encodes CASSRDTEAFF.

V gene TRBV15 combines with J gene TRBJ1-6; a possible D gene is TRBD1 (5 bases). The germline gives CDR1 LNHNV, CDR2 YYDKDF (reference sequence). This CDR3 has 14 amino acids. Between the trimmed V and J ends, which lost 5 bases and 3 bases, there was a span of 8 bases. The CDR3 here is CATSLDSYNSPLHF. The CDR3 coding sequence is TGTGCCACCAGCCTAGACAGCTATAATTCACCCCTCCACTTT.

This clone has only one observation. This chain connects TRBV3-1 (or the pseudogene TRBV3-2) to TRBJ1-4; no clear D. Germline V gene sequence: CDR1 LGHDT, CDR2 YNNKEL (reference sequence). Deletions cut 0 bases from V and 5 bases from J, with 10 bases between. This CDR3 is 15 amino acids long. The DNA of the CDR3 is TGTGCCAGCAGCCAAGAGCGACACGCCAATGAAAAACTGTTTTTT. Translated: CASSQERHANEKLFF.

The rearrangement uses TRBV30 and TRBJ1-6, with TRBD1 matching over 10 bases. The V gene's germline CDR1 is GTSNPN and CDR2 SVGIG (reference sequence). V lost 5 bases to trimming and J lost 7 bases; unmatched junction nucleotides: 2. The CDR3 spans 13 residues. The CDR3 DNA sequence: TGTGCCTGGGGGGACAGGGGAAATTCACCCCTCCACTTT. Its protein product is CAWGDRGNSPLHF.

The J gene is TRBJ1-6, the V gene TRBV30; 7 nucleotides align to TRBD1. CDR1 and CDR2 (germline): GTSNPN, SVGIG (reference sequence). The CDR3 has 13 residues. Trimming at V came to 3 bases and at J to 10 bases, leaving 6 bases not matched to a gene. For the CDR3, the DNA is TGTGCCTGGAGCTACAGGGGTCGGTCACCCCTCCACTTT. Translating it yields CAWSYRGRSPLHF. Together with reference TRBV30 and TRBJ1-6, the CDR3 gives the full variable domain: SQTIHQWPATLVQPVGSPLSLECTVEGTSNPNLYWYRQAAGRGLQLLFYSVGIGQISSEVPQNLSASRPQDRQFILSSKKLLLSDSGFYLCAWSYRGRSPLHFGNGTRLTVT.

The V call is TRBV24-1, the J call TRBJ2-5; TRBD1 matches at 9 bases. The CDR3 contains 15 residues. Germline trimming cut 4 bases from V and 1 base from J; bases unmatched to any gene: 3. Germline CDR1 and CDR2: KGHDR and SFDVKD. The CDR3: CATSDPTGGQETQYF. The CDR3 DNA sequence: TGTGCCACCAGTGACCCGACAGGGGGCCAAGAGACCCAGTACTTC.

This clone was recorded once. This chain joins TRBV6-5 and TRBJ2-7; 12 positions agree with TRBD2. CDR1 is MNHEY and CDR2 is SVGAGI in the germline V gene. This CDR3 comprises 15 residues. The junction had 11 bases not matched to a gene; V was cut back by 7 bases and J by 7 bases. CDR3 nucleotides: TGTGCCAGCATAACGACTAGCGGGGGTCCCGGGGAGCAGTACTTC. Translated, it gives CASITTSGGPGEQYF.

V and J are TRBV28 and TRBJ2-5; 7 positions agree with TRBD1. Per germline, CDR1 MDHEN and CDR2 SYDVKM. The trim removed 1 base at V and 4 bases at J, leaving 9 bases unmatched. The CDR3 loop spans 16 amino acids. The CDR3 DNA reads TGTGCCAGCAGTTTATTGCCCTCAGGGGGATTAGAGACCCAGTACTTC. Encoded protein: CASSLLPSGGLETQYF.